The next 2 T cell receptor beta chains were all read from a single sample in a study of beta chain features in type 1 diabetes. Study results and limitations: Type 1 diabetes patients had TCRB CDR3s that were shorter (moderately but significantly so) in all four CD4+ subsets.

Expressed TCRB transcripts got sequenced, as all isolated RNA was reverse transcribed. Assay used: immunoSEQ multiplex PCR; TCRdb lists only in-frame clones, some missing. The sample has about 15,000 clones, roughly three quarters seen once; the top ten hold more than 0.25%. These receptors have no known antigen. The sequenced material came from stem cell memory CD4+ T cells from blood. All receptors derive from a woman between 18 and 29 years old with type 1 diabetes.

This rearrangement joins TRBV6-5 to TRBJ1-3; D perhaps matches TRBD1 (6 bases). V dropped 0 bases and J dropped 4 bases, with 10 bases sitting between them. Germline loops: CDR1 MNHEY, CDR2 SVGAGI. The CDR3 has 15 residues. In DNA form, the CDR3 reads TGTGCCAGCAGTTACTCTTCAGGGGTCGGAAACACCATATATTTT. Translation: CASSYSSGVGNTIYF.

This sequence joins TRBV29-1 and TRBJ2-3, with 8 bases lining up with TRBD1. Germline loops: CDR1 SQVTM, CDR2 ANQGSEA. With V trimmed by 5 bases and J by 1 base, 11 bases remained unmatched. CDR3 size: 16 residues. Written as DNA, the CDR3 is TGCAGCGTTATCAACCGACAGGGGTTGGGCACAGATACGCAGTATTTT. It yields the protein CSVINRQGLGTDTQYF.